This TCR beta chain appears in the sequencing data of a study of shared clonotypes between healthy human individuals (dated by TCRdb to about 2020). Study-level background: A few men and two women, aged 18 to 49 years, made up the cohort. Per donor, three plates each were used for CD4 naive and CD4 memory, two for CD8 naive, and one for CD8 memory. To estimate repertoire size and how much clonotype sharing occurs between individuals, the study deeply sequenced the blood TCR repertoires of five healthy adults. To increase sequencing depth and limit assay-specific biases, different laboratories used diverse techniques to prepare libraries and sequence TCR repertoires. Each donor's leukapheresis produced roughly between roughly 0.94 and 9.5 billion PBMCs. Here is what the overall study found, with its caveats: Because the study included a small number of donors, the genetic and exposure-history diversity represented was limited. Compared with non-shared clonotypes, clonotypes shared by all four sorted-subset donors had higher generation probabilities. Naive subsets generally had larger estimated clonotype richness than memory subsets did. When a handful of donors were compared, the shared fraction of clonotypes was around 4.6% for naive CD4, more than 3% for naive CD8, roughly 2.5% for memory CD4, and 0.3% to 0.5% for memory CD8. Incomplete sequencing was indicated by rarefaction of sorted-subset datasets, despite the large sequencing depth. Pairwise subsampling indicated that sequencing depth was expected to affect the degree of clonotype sharing among donors. Only blood was sampled, and tissue TCR repertoires likely differ from those in blood.

The CDR3, from cysteine to phenylalanine, totals 15 residues. The only DNA kept is the CDR3, 45 bases in frame from the first base. Per the germline V gene, MNHEY is the CDR1 and SVGAGI is the CDR2. Compared with germline, V lacks 6 bases and J lacks 1 base; bases without a gene match: 5. The donors were healthy, HIV-negative adults with no recently reported acute infections or vaccinations. Only Caucasian adults living in Nashville, Tennessee, USA were represented among the donors. Magnetic negative selection was used to enrich CD4+ T cells, after which naive cells were positively selected on CD45RA and the negative fraction became the memory subset. After blood collection by leukapheresis, PBMCs were isolated using Ficoll-Histopaque density gradient centrifugation and then cryopreserved in the vapor phase of liquid nitrogen. Analytical flow cytometry was used to check the purity and quantity of each magnetically sorted T cell population. From each sorted fraction, genomic DNA was isolated and quantified by UV absorbance on a Nanodrop 2000c.

For this clone: The clone's antigen remains unknown. No base-level quality is on record; no much larger clone is a single base apart.

Using the deep immunoSEQ assay, TCR CDR3 regions were amplified from genomic DNA by multiplex PCR. Genomic DNA extracted from each cell subset was distributed evenly over all wells of several immunoSEQ 96-well plates, and each plate served as one replicate. Each replicate PCR for sorted subsets received around 200 ng genomic DNA, equal to about 30,000 T cell genomes. Purified libraries were measured with a Qubit 3.0 fluorometer, size-checked on a Bioanalyzer 2100, and measured again with the KAPA Library Quantification kit. Every immunoSEQ 96-well plate was sequenced on a separate single-read 150-cycle Illumina NextSeq 550 flow cell. Regarding the original processing steps: Because the immunoSEQ output included only junctional sequences and no quality scores, the filtering could not be the same as the filtering used for full-length reads. Sequences were annotated with PyIR, a Python wrapper for IgBLAST v1.9, using IMGT germline references to assign V/J genes and CDR3. Reads were filtered out if the reads had weak V/J assignments (E-value above 1e-6), no CDR3, stop codons, out-of-frame junctions, or ambiguous translated residues. V3J clonotypes were defined by identical inferred V gene, J gene, and CDR3 amino acid sequence. Percentage overlap between repertoires was computed as shared unique clonotypes divided by the size of the smaller repertoire. Richness of each repertoire was evaluated using RTK rarefaction, the Chao1 estimator, and Recon v2.1 estimates of unobserved clonotypes. Generation probabilities were computed with OLGA for all TCRbeta clonotypes obtained by the gDNA method from several donors. Entries here come from immuneACCESS through TCRdb and include only in-frame sequences with V and J called. Some clones fail to appear in such tables; in the studies checked, an unresolved V gene covers under half of the shortfall, and the cause of the remainder is unknown. The DNA gave D and trimming, while V, J and clone size come from that table. The sample table contains 2,500,000 or so clones; only one count was recorded for 80% to 95% of them. The top ten clonotypes cover roughly 0.39% of the sample.

This TCR was recovered from a man in his late teens or twenties in good health. Some clones in this sample may be carry-over from other donors' samples. Here the chain combines TRBV6-5 and TRBJ2-4, and TRBD1 matches 8 of the central bases. The sequenced sample consisted of naive CD4+ T cells from PBMCs. Read against the paper, the sample's cell subset or site label means: CD45RA+ positively selected. The DNA is TGTGCCAGCAGAAAGACAGGGGCGGCCAAAAACATTCAGTACTTC. Translated, it reads CASRKTGAAKNIQYF.